These 30 T cell receptor beta chains came from one sample sequenced in a study of blood T cell repertoires in COVID-19. Profiling relied on immunoSEQ multiplex PCR, and the TCRdb table lists in-frame clones only, not all of them. Seen here are roughly 25,000 clones, more than 75% observed once, and the top ten hold 8.3%. Input material: peripheral blood. Every receptor here comes from a man aged 50-60 years with active COVID-19.

V gene TRBV19 combines with J gene TRBJ1-1; 8 bases are shared with TRBD1. Per germline, CDR1 LNHDA and CDR2 SQIVND (reference sequence). The CDR3 contains 16 residues. Trimming at V came to 8 bases and at J to 0 bases, leaving 11 bases not matched to a gene. CDR3 region: CASEVGQGAMNTEAFF. CDR3 nucleotides: TGTGCCAGTGAGGTGGGTCAGGGGGCGATGAACACTGAAGCTTTCTTT.

This chain uses TRBV3-1 (or the pseudogene TRBV3-2) with TRBJ2-7, with D perhaps TRBD1 (7 bases). CDR1 and CDR2 from the germline V gene are LGHDT and YNNKEL (reference sequence). The CDR3 is 17 residues long. Trimming took off 1 base at V and 4 bases at J, with 20 bases between the two ends. In DNA form, the CDR3 reads TGTGCCAGCAGCCAAGTGGGACTTGACAGGGTAGGGTACGAGCAGTACTTC. Amino acid sequence: CASSQVGLDRVGYEQYF.

This chain connects TRBV30 to TRBJ2-2; TRBD2 is a possible D gene (5 bases). The V and J ends lost 5 bases and 7 bases respectively, with 14 bases between them. The CDR3 loop spans 13 amino acids. Germline V gene data show CDR1 as GTSNPN and CDR2 as SVGIG (reference sequence). The CDR3 reads CAWARGPDGELFF. CDR3 bases: TGTGCCTGGGCTCGAGGGCCGGACGGGGAGCTGTTTTTT. Drawing the rest from reference TRBV30 and TRBJ2-2, the complete variable domain is SQTIHQWPATLVQPVGSPLSLECTVEGTSNPNLYWYRQAAGRGLQLLFYSVGIGQISSEVPQNLSASRPQDRQFILSSKKLLLSDSGFYLCAWARGPDGELFFGEGSRLTVL.

V and J are TRBV29-1 and TRBJ2-3; D possibly corresponds to TRBD2 (6 bases). CDR1 is SQVTM, CDR2 ANQGSEA, per germline. This CDR3 has 16 residues. Trimming stripped 3 bases from V and 5 bases from J, with 21 bases between. The CDR3 region has the DNA TGCAGCGTTGAGGGTACGTTGGAGGGGTATGAAGATACGCAGTATTTT. This codes for CSVEGTLEGYEDTQYF.

This sequence joins TRBV10-1 and TRBJ1-2; the D gene is possibly TRBD1 (5 bases). The CDR3 is 12 residues long. V dropped 3 bases and J dropped 4 bases, with 6 bases sitting between them. Germline lookup yields CDR1 WNHNN and CDR2 SYGVQD (reference sequence). CDR3 DNA: TGCGCCAGCAGTGACACAGGCTATGGCTACACCTTC. Protein product: CASSDTGYGYTF.

The chain combines TRBV10-3 with TRBJ1-1, with D unclear. Deletions cut 0 bases from V and 11 bases from J, with 10 bases between. This CDR3 has 12 residues. The germline V gene has CDR1 ENHRY and CDR2 SYGVKD. The CDR3: CAISESILEAFF. CDR3 nucleotide sequence: TGTGCCATCAGTGAGTCAATACTGGAGGCTTTCTTT.

In its sample, this clone was seen once. CDR3 bases: TGTGCCAGCAGCTACCACTTTGACAGGGGGTCCTACGAGCAGTACTTC. Translating it yields CASSYHFDRGSYEQYF. The rearrangement joins TRBV5-4 to TRBJ2-7, with 9 positions matching TRBD1. The ends lost 3 bases at V and 1 base at J; junction bases unmatched: 8. The CDR3 runs to 16 residues. Germline CDR1 is SGHNT and CDR2 is YYREEE (reference sequence).

The rearrangement uses TRBV7-2 and TRBJ2-4; tentative D call: TRBD1 (6 bases). Between the trimmed V and J ends, which lost 5 bases and 6 bases, there was a span of 14 bases. The CDR3 covers 14 residues. Germline CDR1 SGHTA, CDR2 FQGNSA. DNA for the CDR3: TGTGCCAGCAGCACCGGACAGCTGGGAAACATTCAGTACTTC. It codes for CASSTGQLGNIQYF.

The chain has TRBV6-5 and TRBJ2-7; the match to TRBD1 covers 8 bases. Germline-derived CDR1 and CDR2 are MNHEY and SVGAGI. This CDR3 spans 15 amino acids. Germline trimming cut 5 bases from V and 0 bases from J; bases unmatched to any gene: 6. In DNA form, the CDR3 reads TGTGCCAGCAGTAGGAGGACAGGGAGCTCCTACGAGCAGTACTTC. It specifies CASSRRTGSSYEQYF.

The rearrangement uses TRBV24-1 and TRBJ2-1; a weak D match, TRBD2 (6 bases). The germline V gene encodes CDR1 KGHDR and CDR2 SFDVKD. The length of the CDR3 is 15 residues. Trimming pared 3 bases from V and 5 bases from J, leaving 13 bases between. The CDR3 sequence: CATSDVGGRNNEQFF. The CDR3 DNA follows: TGTGCCACCAGTGATGTGGGAGGCCGGAACAATGAGCAGTTCTTC.

V and J are TRBV10-3 and TRBJ1-5, with 9 bases aligning to TRBD1. The V segment lost 6 bases and the J segment 5 bases; nucleotides outside the gene matches: 5. The germline V gene has CDR1 ENHRY and CDR2 SYGVKD. This CDR3 region has 14 residues. CDR3 coding DNA: TGTGCCATCAGAGACGGACAGGGGTATCAGCCCCAGCATTTT. This gives the protein CAIRDGQGYQPQHF.

The V gene is TRBV2, the J gene TRBJ2-4; TRBD1 is a possible D gene (6 bases). The germline V gene encodes CDR1 SNHLY and CDR2 FYNNEI. Trimming took 4 bases from V and 3 from J, leaving 13 bases between them. The CDR3 runs to 15 residues. Written as DNA, the CDR3 is TGTGCCAGCAGTGGGGCAGGGGTCGACAAAAACATTCAGTACTTC. This encodes CASSGAGVDKNIQYF. Full variable domain (remainder filled in from reference TRBV2 and TRBJ2-4): EPEVTQTPSHQVTQMGQEVILRCVPISNHLYFYWYRQILGQKVEFLVSFYNNEISEKSEIFDDQFSVERPDGSNFTLKIRSTKLEDSAMYFCASSGAGVDKNIQYFGAGTRLSVL.

The chain combines TRBV3-1 (or the pseudogene TRBV3-2) with TRBJ2-1, with D possibly being TRBD1 (5 bases). CDR1 LGHDT and CDR2 YNNKEL come from the germline V gene (reference sequence). CDR3 size: 15 residues. V lost 0 bases and J 1 base, leaving 7 bases between the germline ends. In nucleotides, the CDR3 is TGTGCCAGCAGCCAAGAGCCAGGGTCCTACAATGAGCAGTTCTTC. It codes for CASSQEPGSYNEQFF.

This rearrangement joins TRBV27 to TRBJ1-5; TRBD1 might be the D (6 bases). This CDR3 has 16 amino acids. V gave up 3 bases and J gave up 3 bases, with 15 bases separating them. CDR1 is MNHEY, CDR2 SMNVEV, per germline (reference sequence). The DNA of the CDR3 is TGTGCCAGCAGTTTGGGTCAGGGGCGCGACAATCAGCCCCAGCATTTT. As protein: CASSLGQGRDNQPQHF.

This clone was observed a handful of times. The chain links TRBV14 to TRBJ2-1; D might be TRBD1 (5 bases). CDR3 length equals 14 residues. Between the trimmed V and J ends, which lost 1 base and 10 bases, there was a span of 14 bases. Germline CDR1 SGHDN, CDR2 FVKESK. CDR3 sequence (DNA): TGTGCCAGCAGCCAAGTAAAAGGGGCAGTCGAGCAGTTCTTC. Residues: CASSQVKGAVEQFF.

The chain combines TRBV3-1 (or the pseudogene TRBV3-2) with TRBJ2-7; no firm D call. The CDR3 totals 16 residues. Trimming took 4 bases from V and 6 from J, leaving 22 bases between them. Germline values: CDR1 LGHDT, CDR2 YNNKEL (reference sequence). The CDR3 spells CASSLERRYPSAEQYF. CDR3 bases: TGTGCCAGCAGCCTAGAACGCCGGTACCCCAGCGCCGAGCAGTACTTC.

This CDR3 reads CASSPTGLAETDTQYF. The CDR3 region has the DNA TGTGCCAGCTCACCCACGGGACTAGCGGAAACAGATACGCAGTATTTT. The chain couples TRBV18 to TRBJ2-3; TRBD2 agrees at 11 bases. CDR1 and CDR2 (germline): KGHSH, LQKENI. The CDR3 runs 16 residues. J lost 3 bases, V lost 3 bases, and 5 bases had no gene match.

The chain recombines TRBV3-1 (or the pseudogene TRBV3-2) with TRBJ2-7; no clear D gene. The CDR3 has 16 amino acids. The germline CDR1 and CDR2 sequences are LGHDT and YNNKEL (reference sequence). Trimming removed 0 bases from V and 6 bases from J, with 18 bases in between. CDR3 DNA: TGTGCCAGCAGCCAAGACCGGGTAGGTTTGATTCTCGAGCAGTACTTC. Translation gives CASSQDRVGLILEQYF.

The chain is built from TRBV4-3 and TRBJ1-4, with 12 bases aligning to TRBD1. V shed 4 bases, J shed 6 bases, and the junction held 3 bases outside the gene matches. CDR3 length: 15 amino acids. Germline values: CDR1 LGHNA, CDR2 YSLEER. CDR3 nucleotide sequence: TGCGCCAGCAGCCGGGACAGGGGGCAGGATGAAAAACTGTTTTTT. This codes for CASSRDRGQDEKLFF.

This clone was picked up one time. The chain couples TRBV28 to TRBJ2-5; 14 positions match TRBD2. Losses at the gene ends were 6 bases for V and 4 bases for J; bases not matched to a gene: 7. Germline V gene lookup returns CDR1 MDHEN and CDR2 SYDVKM. The CDR3 is made up of 16 amino acids. The CDR3 protein is CASSQIGTSGRETQYF. CDR3 nucleotides: TGTGCCAGCAGCCAAATAGGGACTAGCGGGAGAGAGACCCAGTACTTC.

The rearrangement joins TRBV6-5 to TRBJ2-7, with TRBD1 matching over 8 bases. Germline CDR1 MNHEY, CDR2 SVGAGI. The CDR3 spans 14 residues. V shed 6 bases, J shed 3 bases, and the junction held 7 bases outside the gene matches. CDR3: CASSADRALYEQYV. The CDR3 DNA follows: TGTGCCAGCAGCGCGGACAGGGCCCTCTACGAGCAGTACGTC.

The chain couples TRBV28 to TRBJ2-3; D remains ambiguous. The CDR3 runs to 14 residues. V was trimmed by 3 bases and J by 1 base, leaving 8 bases between them. The germline CDR1 and CDR2 sequences are MDHEN and SYDVKM. CDR3 in amino acids: CASSLDGGTDTQYF. DNA for the CDR3: TGTGCCAGCAGTTTGGATGGAGGCACAGATACGCAGTATTTT.

The V and J genes are TRBV11-3 and TRBJ2-5, with a possible D match to TRBD2 (5 bases). CDR3 length: 15 amino acids. Germline V lookup: CDR1 SGHNT, CDR2 YENEEA. Trimming took 4 bases from V and 2 from J, leaving 14 bases between them. For the CDR3, the DNA is TGTGCCAGCAGCTCGAACGGACTTACACAAGAGACCCAGTACTTC. Protein product: CASSSNGLTQETQYF.

This clone has just a few counts. The gene calls are TRBV24-1 and TRBJ2-1; D is perhaps TRBD2 (5 bases). Trimming removed 3 bases from V and 4 bases from J, with 6 bases in between. The CDR3 runs 13 residues. Germline CDR1 and CDR2: KGHDR and SFDVKD. The CDR3 region has the DNA TGTGCCACCAGTGATCCGGGGTACAATGAGCAGTTCTTC. It codes for CATSDPGYNEQFF.

This clone occurred a few times. This chain joins TRBV7-9 and TRBJ1-2; D is ambiguous. The CDR3 spans 12 residues. Germline CDR1 reads SEHNR; CDR2 reads FQNEAQ (reference sequence). V lost 6 bases, J lost 2 bases, and 7 bases lay in between. DNA for the CDR3: TGTGCCAGCAGTCCCGGGAACTATGGCTACACCTTC. Translated: CASSPGNYGYTF. Complete variable domain (other parts from reference TRBV7-9 and TRBJ1-2): DTGVSQNPRHKITKRGQNVTFRCDPISEHNRLYWYRQTLGQGPEFLTYFQNEAQLEKSRLLSDRFSAERPKGSFSTLEIQRTEQGDSAMYLCASSPGNYGYTFGSGTRLTVV.

The chain uses TRBV27 and TRBJ2-1; no firm D call. CDR3 length: 13 amino acids. CDR1 is MNHEY, CDR2 SMNVEV, per germline (reference sequence). V was trimmed by 9 bases and J by 0 bases, leaving 9 bases between them. In DNA form, the CDR3 reads TGTGCCAGTTCCATCTACTCCTACAATGAGCAGTTCTTC. This translates into CASSIYSYNEQFF.

The chain combines TRBV14 with TRBJ2-3, with a possible D match to TRBD1 (5 bases). Germline CDR1 SGHDN, CDR2 FVKESK. This CDR3 region has 15 residues. The V end lost 1 base, the J end lost 0 bases, and 8 bases lay between the germline ends. The CDR3 DNA is TGTGCCAGCAGCCAAGCAGGGTCTAGCACAGATACGCAGTATTTT. This translates into CASSQAGSSTDTQYF.

The rearrangement links TRBV6-2 or TRBV6-3 to TRBJ2-7; TRBD2 might be the D (6 bases). This CDR3 has 14 amino acids. The V gene's germline CDR1 is MNHEY and CDR2 SVGEGT. V was cut by 2 bases and J by 6 bases, with 14 bases left in between. In nucleotides, the CDR3 is TGTGCCAGCAGTTACGGGGAGCGGGTATTCGAGCAGTACGTC. Translated, it gives CASSYGERVFEQYV.

This clone has a single count. The V call is TRBV7-2, the J call TRBJ1-3; D gene ambiguous. Germline CDR1 SGHTA, CDR2 FQGNSA. Trimming took 2 bases from V and 10 from J, leaving 12 bases between them. The CDR3 length is 13 residues. The CDR3 protein is CASSLPAPGTIYF. DNA for the CDR3: TGTGCCAGCAGCTTACCAGCCCCCGGGACCATATATTTT.

The gene calls are TRBV7-2 and TRBJ1-5; 10 bases align to TRBD1. Trimming cost V 4 bases and J 6 bases; bases outside gene matches: 6. The CDR3 consists of 15 residues. From germline, CDR1 is SGHTA and CDR2 FQGNSA. The CDR3 bases are TGTGCCAGCAGCTCCCGGGACAGGGGATCTCAGCCCCAGCATTTT. It specifies CASSSRDRGSQPQHF.